The subject of this entry is one TCR beta chain. The antigen is undetermined. CDR3 size: 17 residues. The V and J ends lost 4 bases and 1 base, in that order; junction bases with no gene match: 11. Germline CDR1 reads SGDLS; CDR2 reads YYNGEE. In replicate PCRs of sorted subsets, about 190 ng DNA, 29,000 or so T cell genomes, was used. As processed by the authors: There were no quality scores in the junction-only immunoSEQ sequences, so filtering differed. Libraries were prepared by immunoSEQ multiplex PCR; TCRdb keeps only in-frame clonotypes and omits some of them. V and J calls and clone size are given by that table; D and trimming were obtained from the DNA. The table includes millions of clones, about 95% detected once. The sample is drawn from a study of shared clonotypes between healthy human individuals. CD45RO-negative, CCR7-positively selected cells formed the naive CD8 fraction, excluding terminally differentiated effector memory CD45RA+ cells.

Regarding the study as a whole: It was the few donors that limited the genetic and exposure-history diversity represented.

The gene calls are TRBV9 and TRBJ1-5; 7 bases align to TRBD1. Material for sequencing was naive CD8+ T cells sorted from blood. This sequence was found in a man aged 18 to 30 in good health. This chain's CDR3 is CASSSGRDSLSNQPQHF. The DNA for the CDR3 is TGTGCCAGCAGCTCCGGCCGGGACAGTCTCAGCAATCAGCCCCAGCATTTT.